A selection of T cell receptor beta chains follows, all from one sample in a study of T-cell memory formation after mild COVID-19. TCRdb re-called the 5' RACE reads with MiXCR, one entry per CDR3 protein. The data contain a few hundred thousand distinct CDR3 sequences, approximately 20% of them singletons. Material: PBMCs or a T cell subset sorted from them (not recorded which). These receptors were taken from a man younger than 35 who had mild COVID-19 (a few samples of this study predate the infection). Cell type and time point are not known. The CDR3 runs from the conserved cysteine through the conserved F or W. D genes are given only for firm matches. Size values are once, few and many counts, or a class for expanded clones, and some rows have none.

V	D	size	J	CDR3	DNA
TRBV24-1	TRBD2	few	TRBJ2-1	CATSDTGLAPMSSYNEQFF	TGTGCCACCAGTGATACAGGACTAGCGCCCATGAGCTCCTACAATGAGCAGTTCTTC
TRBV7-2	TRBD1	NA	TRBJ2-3	CASSFYDRGTDTQYF	TGTGCCAGCAGCTTTTACGACAGGGGTACAGATACGCAGTATTTT
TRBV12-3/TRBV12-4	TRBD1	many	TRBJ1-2	CASSTRQGGSYGYTF	TGTGCCAGCAGTACAAGACAGGGAGGTAGCTATGGCTACACCTTC
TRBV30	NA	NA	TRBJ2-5	CAWSGGETQYF	TGTGCCTGGAGTGGGGGAGAGACCCAGTACTTC
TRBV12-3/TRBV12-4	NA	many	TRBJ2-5	CASSLMGARDGKETQYF	TGTGCCAGCAGCCTAATGGGGGCCCGGGACGGCAAAGAGACCCAGTACTTC
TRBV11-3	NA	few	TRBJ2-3	CASSLRIGTDTQYF	TGTGCCAGCAGCTTAAGGATAGGCACAGATACGCAGTATTTT
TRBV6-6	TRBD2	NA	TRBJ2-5	CASSFPRGSLAGAETQYF	TGTGCCAGCAGTTTTCCCAGGGGTTCCCTAGCGGGGGCGGAGACCCAGTACTTC
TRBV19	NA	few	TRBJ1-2	CASSPGARGYFYDGYTF	TGTGCCAGTAGTCCGGGCGCTCGGGGGTATTTTTATGATGGCTACACCTTC
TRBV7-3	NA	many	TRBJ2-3	CASSFQGHTDTQYF	TGTGCCAGCAGCTTCCAGGGACACACAGATACGCAGTATTTT
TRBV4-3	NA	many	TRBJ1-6	CASSQGSTPSPLHF	TGCGCCAGCAGCCAAGGATCCACCCCCTCACCCCTCCACTTT
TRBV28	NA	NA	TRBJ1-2	CASSLLGGGLPRSYTF	TGTGCCAGCAGTCTCCTAGGAGGAGGCCTGCCCCGAAGCTACACCTTC
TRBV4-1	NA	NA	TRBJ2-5	CASSQDRPRGETQYF	TGCGCCAGCAGCCAAGACCGCCCGCGCGGCGAGACCCAGTACTTC
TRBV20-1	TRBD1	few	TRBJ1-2	CSARTTGGYTF	TGCAGTGCTAGGACGACAGGGGGCTACACCTTC
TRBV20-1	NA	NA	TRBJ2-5	CSAPGPVEETQYF	TGCAGTGCCCCCGGGCCTGTGGAAGAGACCCAGTACTTC
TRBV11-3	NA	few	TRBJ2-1	CASSLEGSREQFF	TGTGCCAGCAGCTTAGAAGGCTCAAGGGAGCAGTTCTTC
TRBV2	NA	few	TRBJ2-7	CASSEYEQYF	TGTGCCAGCAGTGAGTACGAGCAGTACTTC
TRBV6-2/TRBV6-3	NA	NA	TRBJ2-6	CASSSGGSGANVLTF	TGTGCCAGCAGTTCCGGGGGAAGTGGGGCCAACGTCCTGACTTTC
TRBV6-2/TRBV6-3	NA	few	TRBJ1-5	CASMRARDQPQHF	TGTGCCAGCATGCGGGCCAGAGATCAGCCCCAGCATTTT
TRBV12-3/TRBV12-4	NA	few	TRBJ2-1	CASSRRGVEGNEQFF	TGTGCCAGCAGTCGCAGGGGAGTTGAGGGCAATGAGCAGTTCTTC
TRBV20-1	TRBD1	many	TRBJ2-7	CSARDGQGSEQYF	TGCAGTGCTAGAGACGGACAGGGATCCGAGCAGTACTTC
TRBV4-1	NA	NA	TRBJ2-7	CASSHLPGPYYEQYF	TGCGCCAGCAGCCATTTACCGGGACCATATTACGAGCAGTACTTC
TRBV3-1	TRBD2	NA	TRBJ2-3	CASSLAGPNTDTQYF	TGTGCCAGCAGCTTAGCGGGCCCCAACACAGATACGCAGTATTTT
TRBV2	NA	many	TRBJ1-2	CASSENNYGYTF	TGTGCCAGCAGTGAAAATAACTATGGCTACACCTTC
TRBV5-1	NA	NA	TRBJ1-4	CASSRTQATNEKLFF	TGCGCCAGCAGCCGGACCCAGGCAACTAATGAAAAACTGTTTTTT
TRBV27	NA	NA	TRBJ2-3	CASSLSMTTVTDTQYF	TGTGCCAGCAGTTTATCGATGACGACCGTTACAGATACGCAGTATTTT
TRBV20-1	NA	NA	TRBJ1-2	CSARPKGGAGHYGYTF	TGCAGTGCTAGACCTAAGGGGGGGGCAGGTCACTATGGCTACACCTTC
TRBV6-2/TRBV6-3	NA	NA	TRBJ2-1	CASEIITGTRGVEQFF	TGTGCCAGCGAGATCATCACCGGGACGAGGGGTGTTGAGCAGTTCTTC
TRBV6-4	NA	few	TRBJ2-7	CASSPGFGNYEQYF	TGTGCCAGCAGCCCAGGGTTTGGGAACTACGAGCAGTACTTC
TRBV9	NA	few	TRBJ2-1	CASSVEGRANEQFF	TGTGCCAGCAGCGTAGAGGGCAGGGCAAATGAGCAGTTCTTC
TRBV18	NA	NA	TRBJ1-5	CASSITGLNQPQHF	TGTGCCAGCTCTATCACAGGACTGAATCAGCCCCAGCATTTT
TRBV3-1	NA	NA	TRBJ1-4	CASSQATGVGATNEKLFF	TGTGCCAGCAGCCAAGCGACGGGGGTAGGTGCAACTAATGAAAAACTGTTTTTT
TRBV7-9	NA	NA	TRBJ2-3	CASTGLRPRASTDTQYF	TGTGCCTCGACGGGATTGAGGCCTAGAGCTAGCACAGATACGCAGTATTTT
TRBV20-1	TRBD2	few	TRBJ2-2	CSARDPGGGTGELFF	TGCAGTGCTAGAGATCCCGGGGGGGGCACCGGGGAGCTGTTTTTT
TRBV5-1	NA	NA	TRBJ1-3	CASSFSPLSGSGNTIYF	TGCGCCAGCAGCTTTTCGCCTCTAAGCGGCTCTGGAAACACCATATATTTT
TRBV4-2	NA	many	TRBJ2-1	CASSQDGETGYNEQFF	TGTGCCAGCAGCCAAGATGGGGAGACGGGGTACAATGAGCAGTTCTTC
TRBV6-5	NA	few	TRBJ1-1	CASSYSGSGNTEAFF	TGTGCCAGCAGTTACTCAGGTTCGGGGAACACTGAAGCTTTCTTT
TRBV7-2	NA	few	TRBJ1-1	CASSLRGASTEAFF	TGTGCCAGCAGCTTACGGGGTGCGAGCACTGAAGCTTTCTTT
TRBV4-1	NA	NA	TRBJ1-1	CASSQRATGTEAFF	TGCGCCAGCAGCCAGAGGGCGACGGGAACTGAAGCTTTCTTT
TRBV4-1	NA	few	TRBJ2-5	CASSQEVSGGTKTQYF	TGCGCCAGCAGCCAAGAGGTCTCCGGGGGTACGAAGACCCAGTACTTC
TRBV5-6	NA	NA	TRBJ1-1	CASSMGGNTEAFF	TGTGCCAGCAGTATGGGGGGGAACACTGAAGCTTTCTTT
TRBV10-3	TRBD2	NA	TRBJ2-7	CAISGSLAGATYEQYF	TGTGCCATCAGTGGTTCACTAGCGGGGGCCACCTACGAGCAGTACTTC
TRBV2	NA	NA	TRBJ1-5	CASSVRIRLSQPQHF	TGTGCCAGCAGCGTTAGGATACGGCTAAGCCAGCCCCAGCATTTT
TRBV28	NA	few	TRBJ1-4	CASLSGGVVFEKLFF	TGTGCCAGCCTTAGTGGCGGGGTGGTATTCGAAAAACTGTTTTTT
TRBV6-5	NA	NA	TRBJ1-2	CASSYYRGNYGYTF	TGTGCCAGCAGTTACTACCGGGGAAACTATGGCTACACCTTC
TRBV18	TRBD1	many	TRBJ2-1	CASSDRDNEQFF	TGTGCCAGCTCTGACAGGGACAATGAGCAGTTCTTC
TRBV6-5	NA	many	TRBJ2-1	CASRDTYNEQFF	TGTGCCAGCCGGGACACGTACAATGAGCAGTTCTTC
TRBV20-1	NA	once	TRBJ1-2	CSARYPLNYGYTF	TGCAGTGCGCGGTATCCCCTTAACTATGGCTACACCTTC
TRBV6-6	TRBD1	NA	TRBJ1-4	CASSYGTGEKLFF	TGTGCCAGCAGTTACGGGACAGGGGAAAAACTGTTTTTT
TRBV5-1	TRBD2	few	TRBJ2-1	CASSLGGTSGRNEQFF	TGCGCCAGCAGCTTGGGTGGGACTAGCGGGCGGAATGAGCAGTTCTTC
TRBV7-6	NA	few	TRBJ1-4	CASSTYTEPEKLFF	TGTGCCAGCAGCACCTACACGGAACCGGAAAAACTGTTTTTT
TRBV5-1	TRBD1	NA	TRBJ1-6	CASSSGQSEGSYNSPLHF	TGCGCCAGCAGCTCGGGACAGTCCGAAGGCTCCTATAATTCACCCCTCCACTTT
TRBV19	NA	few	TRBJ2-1	CASSSGQGGLEQFF	TGTGCCAGTAGCAGCGGACAGGGAGGGTTGGAGCAGTTCTTC
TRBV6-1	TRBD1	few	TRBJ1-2	CASSEAWTGRVYGYTF	TGTGCCAGCAGTGAAGCTTGGACAGGGCGGGTCTATGGCTACACCTTC
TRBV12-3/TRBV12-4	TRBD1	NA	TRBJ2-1	CASSLGTGFGLKQFF	TGTGCCAGCAGCCTAGGGACAGGGTTCGGGTTGAAGCAGTTCTTC
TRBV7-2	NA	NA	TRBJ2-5	CASSRRLETQYF	TGTGCCAGCAGCCGGCGTCTCGAGACCCAGTACTTC
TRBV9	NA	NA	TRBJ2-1	CASSVGMDEQFF	TGTGCCAGCAGCGTAGGTATGGATGAGCAGTTCTTC
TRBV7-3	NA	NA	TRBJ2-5	CASSWGSLETQYF	TGTGCCAGCAGCTGGGGCTCGTTAGAGACCCAGTACTTC
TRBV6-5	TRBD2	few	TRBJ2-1	CASSYYSGGADEQFF	TGTGCCAGCAGTTACTACAGCGGGGGGGCCGATGAGCAGTTCTTC
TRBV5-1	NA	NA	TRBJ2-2	CASSLVLDGRATGELFF	TGCGCCAGCAGCTTGGTCCTGGACGGGCGGGCCACCGGGGAGCTGTTTTTT